This TCR beta chain appears in the sequencing data of a study of T cell responses to AZD1222 COVID-19 vaccine. About the research overall: Pooling covered second doses at about 4 or about 12 weeks.

Findings and caveats of the study: Reports indicate that nearly half of spike-specific TCRs are directed at unmutated variant regions. Baseline seropositives among AZD1222 recipients totaled only 6 or 7.

A word on this clone: No antigen is known for it.

Losses at the gene ends were 5 bases for V and 1 base for J; bases not matched to a gene: 6. There are 16 residues in the CDR3. Germline V gene data show CDR1 as SGHVS and CDR2 as FQNEAQ. Here immunoSEQ multiplex PCR was the method, and the copy in TCRdb shows in-frame clones only, minus some. This sample has about 91,000 clones; about 88% occur once, and the top ten carry 15% to 20%. This receptor was identified in an adult in good health. The genes are TRBV7-8 and TRBJ2-3, with 10 nucleotides matching TRBD2. Sequenced material: peripheral blood, taken on day 0 of AZD1222 vaccination. The CDR3 loop reads CASSRASGGGTDTQYF. CDR3 sequence (DNA): TGTGCCAGCAGCCGAGCTAGCGGGGGAGGCACAGATACGCAGTATTTT.